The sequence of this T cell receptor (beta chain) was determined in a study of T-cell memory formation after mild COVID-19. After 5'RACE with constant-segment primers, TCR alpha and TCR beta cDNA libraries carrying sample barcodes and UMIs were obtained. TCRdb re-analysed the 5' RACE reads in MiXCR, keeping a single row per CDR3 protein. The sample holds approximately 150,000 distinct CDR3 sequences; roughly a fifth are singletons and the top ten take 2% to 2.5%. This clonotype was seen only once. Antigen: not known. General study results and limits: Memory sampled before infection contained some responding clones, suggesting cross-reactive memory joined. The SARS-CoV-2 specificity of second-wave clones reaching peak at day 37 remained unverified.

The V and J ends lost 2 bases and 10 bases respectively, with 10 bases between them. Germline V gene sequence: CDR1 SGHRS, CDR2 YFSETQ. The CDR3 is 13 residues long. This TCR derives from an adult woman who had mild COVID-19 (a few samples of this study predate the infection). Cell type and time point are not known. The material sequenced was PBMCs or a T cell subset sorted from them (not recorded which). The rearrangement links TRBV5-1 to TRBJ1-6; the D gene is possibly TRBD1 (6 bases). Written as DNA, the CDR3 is TGCGCCAGCAGCTTCGGACAGCTGTCACCCCTCCACTTT. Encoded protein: CASSFGQLSPLHF.